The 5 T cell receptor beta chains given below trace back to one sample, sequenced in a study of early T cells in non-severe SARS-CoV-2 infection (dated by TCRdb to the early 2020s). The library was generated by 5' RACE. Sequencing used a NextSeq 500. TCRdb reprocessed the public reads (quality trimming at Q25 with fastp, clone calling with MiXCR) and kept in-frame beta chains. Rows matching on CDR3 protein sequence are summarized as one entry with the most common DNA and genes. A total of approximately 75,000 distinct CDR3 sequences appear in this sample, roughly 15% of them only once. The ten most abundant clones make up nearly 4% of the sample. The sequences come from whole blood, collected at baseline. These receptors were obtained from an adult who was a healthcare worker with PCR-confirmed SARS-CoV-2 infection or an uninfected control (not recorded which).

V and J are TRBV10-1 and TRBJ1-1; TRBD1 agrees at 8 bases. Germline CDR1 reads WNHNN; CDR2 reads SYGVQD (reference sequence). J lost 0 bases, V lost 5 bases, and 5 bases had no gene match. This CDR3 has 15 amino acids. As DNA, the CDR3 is TGCGCCAGCAGTCCTACCAGGGGGCTGAACACTGAAGCTTTCTTT. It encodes CASSPTRGLNTEAFF.

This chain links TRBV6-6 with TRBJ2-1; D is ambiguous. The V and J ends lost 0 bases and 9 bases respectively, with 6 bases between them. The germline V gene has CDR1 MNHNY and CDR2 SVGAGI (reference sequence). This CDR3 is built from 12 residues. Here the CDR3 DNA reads TGTGCCAGCAGTTACTCTGACGGTGAGCAGTTCTTC. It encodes CASSYSDGEQFF.

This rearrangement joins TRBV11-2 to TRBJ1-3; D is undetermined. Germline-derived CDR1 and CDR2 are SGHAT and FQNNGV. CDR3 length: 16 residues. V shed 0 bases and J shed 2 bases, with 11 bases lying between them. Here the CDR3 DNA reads TGTGCCAGCAGCTTAGATCAAGGGATCCCTGGAAACACCATATATTTT. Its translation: CASSLDQGIPGNTIYF.

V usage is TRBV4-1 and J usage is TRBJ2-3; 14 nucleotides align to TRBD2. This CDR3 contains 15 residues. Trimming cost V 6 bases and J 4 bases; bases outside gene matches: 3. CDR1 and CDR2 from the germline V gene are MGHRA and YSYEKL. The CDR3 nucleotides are TGCGCCAGCAGGACTAGCGGGAGGGCCGCAGATACGCAGTATTTT. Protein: CASRTSGRAADTQYF.

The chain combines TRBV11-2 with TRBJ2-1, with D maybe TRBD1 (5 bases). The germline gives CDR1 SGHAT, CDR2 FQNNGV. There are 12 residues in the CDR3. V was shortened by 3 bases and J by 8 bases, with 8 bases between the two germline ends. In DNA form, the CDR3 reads TGTGCCAGCAGCTTCTTAGGGGATGAGCAGTTCTTC. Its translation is CASSFLGDEQFF.